These 22 T cell receptor beta chains share one sample of origin, sequenced in a study of blood T cells in healthy people across ages. Using a J-beta primer mix together with a sample-barcoded 5' primer, a second PCR was run for roughly 6 to 11 cycles. MiXCR, run by TCRdb on the 5' RACE reads, gives a single entry per CDR3 protein. The data contain about 970,000 distinct CDR3 sequences, roughly half of them singletons. Specimen: blood. These receptors were taken from a woman aged 55 to 70 in good health.

The chain joins TRBV20-1 to TRBJ1-2; TRBD1 agrees at 9 bases. Per the germline V gene, CDR1 is DFQATT and CDR2 is SNEGSKA (reference sequence). There are 14 residues in the CDR3. Trimming at V came to 6 bases and at J to 2 bases, leaving 7 bases not matched to a gene. The CDR3 region is CSAAQTGGNYGYTF. The DNA of the CDR3 is TGCAGTGCAGCTCAGACAGGGGGGAACTATGGCTACACCTTC.

The V gene is TRBV11-1, the J gene TRBJ2-7; the match to TRBD2 covers 10 bases. CDR1 is SGHAT, CDR2 FQDESV, per germline (reference sequence). The CDR3 runs 16 residues. The ends lost 3 bases at V and 4 bases at J; junction bases unmatched: 9. In DNA form, the CDR3 reads TGTGCCAGCAGCTTTGGACTAGCGGAGAACATTTACGAGCAGTACTTC. This sequence encodes CASSFGLAENIYEQYF.

This clonotype has a handful of counts. Here the CDR3 reads CSAQRPGNYEQYF. Here the CDR3 DNA reads TGCAGTGCTCAACGACCCGGGAACTACGAGCAGTACTTC. The V and J genes are TRBV20-1 and TRBJ2-7; possible D gene TRBD2, 5 bases. CDR1 DFQATT and CDR2 SNEGSKA come from the germline V gene (reference sequence). V gave up 5 bases and J gave up 3 bases, with 14 bases separating them. The CDR3 loop spans 13 amino acids.

Comments on this clonotype: A much larger clonotype is one base distant, so this may be a read error. The chain joins TRBV18 to TRBJ2-7; either TRBD1 or TRBD2 may supply D (7 bases each). V was cut by 5 bases and J by 2 bases, with 13 bases left in between. The length of the CDR3 is 14 residues. Germline V gives CDR1 KGHSH, CDR2 LQKENI. For the CDR3, the DNA is TGTGCCAGCTCAGGGGAGGGGGCAACCTACGAGCAGTACTTC. Residues: CASSGEGATYEQYF.

This clonotype was recorded only once. V and J are TRBV9 and TRBJ2-7, with D maybe TRBD2 (5 bases). The closer fit of TRBJ2-1 to the DNA end suggests the J call may be wrong. The germline V gene encodes CDR1 SGDLS and CDR2 YYNGEE. The CDR3 length is 13 residues. The CDR3 sequence is CASSVGEGDEQFF. In DNA form, the CDR3 reads TGTGCCAGCAGCGTAGGAGAGGGCGATGAGCAGTTCTTC.

The chain carries TRBV28 and TRBJ2-7; D perhaps matches TRBD2 (6 bases). Trimming cost V 8 bases and J 1 base, with 15 bases left between them. This CDR3 has 14 residues. CDR1 and CDR2 (germline): MDHEN, SYDVKM. CDR3: CASRGAGRSYEQYF. The CDR3 bases are TGTGCCAGCCGTGGGGCAGGGAGGTCCTACGAGCAGTACTTC.

This clonotype was counted a few times. The rearrangement joins TRBV20-1 to TRBJ2-7, with a tentative D call TRBD2 (6 bases). This CDR3 region has 15 residues. Germline-derived CDR1 and CDR2 are DFQATT and SNEGSKA (reference sequence). V shed 6 bases and J shed 0 bases, with 18 bases lying between them. The CDR3, as DNA: TGCAGTGCGGGGCGGGGAGGAAGGACCTCCTACGAGCAGTACTTC. It specifies CSAGRGGRTSYEQYF.

The chain uses TRBV6-1 and TRBJ2-7; TRBD1 might be the D (5 bases). The J call may be mistaken, given a closer DNA end match to TRBJ2-5. The germline gives CDR1 MNHNS, CDR2 SASEGT. CDR3 length equals 13 residues. CDR3 sequence: CASSEQTQGTQYF. The CDR3 nucleotides read TGTGCCAGCAGTGAACAGACTCAGGGGACCCAGTACTTC.

This clonotype occurred a few times. V gene TRBV7-2 combines with J gene TRBJ2-5, with a tentative D call TRBD2 (5 bases). V lost 5 bases and J lost 12, with 19 bases in between. The germline gives CDR1 SGHTA, CDR2 FQGNSA. CDR3 size: 13 residues. The CDR3 here is CASSVVAGKEEYF. For the CDR3, the DNA is TGTGCCAGCAGCGTAGTGGCAGGAAAGGAGGAGTACTTC.

This chain joins TRBV11-3 and TRBJ2-1; D is perhaps TRBD2 (6 bases). Germline lookup yields CDR1 SGHNT and CDR2 YENEEA. This CDR3 has 14 amino acids. Trimming cost V 5 bases and J 7 bases, with 15 bases left between them. CDR3 DNA: TGTGCCAGCAGCCCGATTGGGGGGATTAATGAGCAGTTCTTC. Protein sequence: CASSPIGGINEQFF.

This clonotype was observed a few times. This chain links TRBV4-1 with TRBJ2-7; 11 bases align to TRBD2. In germline, CDR1 is MGHRA, CDR2 YSYEKL. This CDR3 spans 17 amino acids. V gave up 3 bases and J gave up 3 bases; unmatched junction bases: 10. CDR3 in DNA: TGCGCCAGCAGCCATGGGACTAGCGGCAAAGGGGTCTACGAGCAGTACTTC. It is translated as CASSHGTSGKGVYEQYF.

The rearrangement joins TRBV10-1 to TRBJ2-5, with TRBD1 as a possible D gene (5 bases). The J call could be wrong; TRBJ2-7 is a better fit for the DNA end. Per germline, CDR1 WNHNN and CDR2 SYGVQD (reference sequence). The CDR3 is 15 amino acids. The CDR3 DNA is TGCGCCAGCATAATTGCAGGGTGTCGAGCCTACGAGCAGTACTTC. Amino acids: CASIIAGCRAYEQYF.

This chain uses TRBV14 with TRBJ2-5; the D is unclear. The CDR3 spans 15 residues. The germline V gene has CDR1 SGHDN and CDR2 FVKESK. V was cut by 1 base and J by 5 bases, with 14 bases left in between. The CDR3 nucleotides read TGTGCCAGCAGCCAAGTAACTGGGGTCAGGGAGACCCAGTACTTC. This gives the protein CASSQVTGVRETQYF.

There are a few counts of this clonotype. This chain joins TRBV9 and TRBJ1-2, with 9 bases aligning to TRBD1. Germline V gene data show CDR1 as SGDLS and CDR2 as YYNGEE. The CDR3 is 20 amino acids. V shed 1 base, J shed 4 bases, and the junction held 20 bases outside the gene matches. In DNA, the CDR3 is TGTGCCAGCAGCGTATCCCAAAGCACGGGACAGGGAGTCGGGAGCTATGGCTACACCTTC. Protein sequence: CASSVSQSTGQGVGSYGYTF.

This clonotype was seen more than once but under ten times. The V call is TRBV12-3 or TRBV12-4, the J call TRBJ1-5; D is unclear. Trimming took 5 bases from V and 2 from J, leaving 7 bases between them. The CDR3 is made up of 13 amino acids. The CDR3 spells CASSRVGNQPQHF. CDR3 bases: TGTGCCAGCAGTAGAGTTGGCAATCAGCCCCAGCATTTT.

The chain links TRBV7-2 to TRBJ2-2; the match to TRBD2 covers 11 bases. Germline CDR1 and CDR2: SGHTA and FQGNSA. J lost 4 bases, V lost 5 bases, and 6 bases had no gene match. This CDR3 spans 16 amino acids. The DNA of the CDR3 is TGTGCCAGCAGCCAGACTAGCGGGAAACGCACCGGGGAGCTGTTTTTT. Protein sequence: CASSQTSGKRTGELFF.

The chain links TRBV20-1 to TRBJ2-1; 12 positions agree with TRBD2. CDR1 and CDR2 from the germline V gene are DFQATT and SNEGSKA (reference sequence). The CDR3 is 15 amino acids. Trimming took 5 bases from V and 0 from J; bases not matched to a gene: 2. CDR3 DNA: TGCAGTGCTTTGACTAGCGGGAGCTCCTACAATGAGCAGTTCTTC. Protein: CSALTSGSSYNEQFF.

The J gene is TRBJ2-3, the V gene TRBV11-2; TRBD1 might be the D (6 bases). The V end lost 0 bases, the J end lost 4 bases, and 11 bases lay between the germline ends. Germline V gives CDR1 SGHAT, CDR2 FQNNGV. There are 15 residues in the CDR3. The CDR3 DNA follows: TGTGCCAGCAGCTTAGAGGGGGCAGGCGCAGATACGCAGTATTTT. This gives the protein CASSLEGAGADTQYF.

This rearrangement joins TRBV20-1 to TRBJ2-1; TRBD2 aligns across 10 bases. With V trimmed by 4 bases and J by 4 bases, 7 bases remained unmatched. This CDR3 has 15 residues. Germline CDR1 and CDR2: DFQATT and SNEGSKA (reference sequence). The CDR3, as DNA: TGCAGTGCTATAGGAGCGGGAGGGCCGTACAATGAGCAGTTCTTC. It specifies CSAIGAGGPYNEQFF.

The chain uses TRBV6-5 and TRBJ1-4; TRBD1 agrees at 8 bases. The CDR3 contains 16 residues. V lost 2 bases, J lost 7 bases, and 9 bases stayed unmatched. The germline V gene has CDR1 MNHEY and CDR2 SVGAGI. The CDR3 nucleotides are TGTGCCAGCAGTTACACCGCCCAGGGGGCCTTTGAAAAACTGTTTTTT. Protein sequence: CASSYTAQGAFEKLFF.

V is TRBV12-3 or TRBV12-4 and J is TRBJ2-3; 13 bases agree with TRBD2. This CDR3 contains 16 residues. Trimming removed 3 bases from V and 2 bases from J; junction bases left unmatched: 2. The CDR3 spells CASSLGLAGFTDTQYF. CDR3 DNA: TGTGCCAGCAGTTTGGGACTAGCGGGATTCACAGATACGCAGTATTTT.

V is TRBV7-9 and J is TRBJ2-5; possibly TRBD1 for D (6 bases). The CDR3 spans 15 residues. Trimming shortened V by 5 bases and J by 2 bases, and 15 bases separated the two germline ends. The germline V gene encodes CDR1 SEHNR and CDR2 FQNEAQ (reference sequence). The DNA for the CDR3 is TGTGCCAGCAGCCTTGCCGGACAGATTCAAGAGACCCAGTACTTC. Protein product: CASSLAGQIQETQYF.